The clone carrying this T cell receptor beta chain was recorded a few times. V was pared by 2 bases and J by 3 bases, with 4 bases of the junction left unmatched. The CDR3 is 16 amino acids. Germline assignment: CDR1 MGHRA and CDR2 YSYEKL. This record belongs to a study of control samples from healthy donors and cancer patients. Profiling relied on immunoSEQ multiplex PCR, and the TCRdb table lists in-frame clones only, not all of them. The profile shows roughly 100,000 clones, approximately 90% of them singletons. This receptor was obtained from a man aged 25 to 40 in good health. Sample: blood. The V gene is TRBV4-1, the J gene TRBJ2-5; TRBD2 matches 12 bases. The CDR3 nucleotides are TGCGCCAGCAGCCAACGCCTAGCGGGAGGGGAAGAGACCCAGTACTTC. Translated: CASSQRLAGGEETQYF.